This T cell receptor beta chain is drawn from a study of T cells in Graves' hyperthyroidism and ophthalmopathy. About the study: Once the initial diagnosis was made, peripheral blood was obtained before any treatment.

Germline V gene lookup returns CDR1 MGHRA and CDR2 YSYEKL. The V segment lost 4 bases and the J segment 2 bases; nucleotides outside the gene matches: 7. CDR3 size: 16 residues. Amplification targeted TCR beta CDR3 regions from RNA transcripts. HTBI primers drove first-round RT-PCR of the TCR CDR3. TCRdb itself ran the multiplex PCR reads through MiXCR, one entry per CDR3 protein. The sample records 490,000 or so distinct CDR3 sequences, about 15% being singletons. Whole-study findings and limits: In the blood, most expanded thyroid clonotypes above 0.001 appeared as well.

Notes on this clonotype: The antigen remains unidentified.

Exclusion criteria comprised uncontrolled infection, other autoimmune disease, pregnancy or lactation. The sequenced sample was blood. The TCR comes from a woman aged 25 to 45 with Graves' ophthalmopathy. The chain employs TRBV4-1 and TRBJ2-7; 11 bases fit TRBD2. The CDR3 spells CASSRISGRDAYEQYF. In DNA, the CDR3 is TGCGCCAGCAGCCGCATTAGCGGGAGGGACGCCTACGAGCAGTACTTC.